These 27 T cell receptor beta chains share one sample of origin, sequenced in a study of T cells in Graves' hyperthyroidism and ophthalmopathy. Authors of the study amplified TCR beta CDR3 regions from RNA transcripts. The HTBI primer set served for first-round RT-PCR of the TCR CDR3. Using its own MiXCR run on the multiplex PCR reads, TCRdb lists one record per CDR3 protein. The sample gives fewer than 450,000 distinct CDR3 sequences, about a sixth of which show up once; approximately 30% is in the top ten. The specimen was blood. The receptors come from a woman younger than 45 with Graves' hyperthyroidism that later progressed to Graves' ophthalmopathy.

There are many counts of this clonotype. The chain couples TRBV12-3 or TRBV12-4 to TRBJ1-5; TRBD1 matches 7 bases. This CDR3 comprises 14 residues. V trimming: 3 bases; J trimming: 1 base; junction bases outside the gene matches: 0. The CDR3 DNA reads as TGTGCCAGCAGTTTCAGGGGGAGCAATCAGCCCCAGCATTTT. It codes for CASSFRGSNQPQHF.

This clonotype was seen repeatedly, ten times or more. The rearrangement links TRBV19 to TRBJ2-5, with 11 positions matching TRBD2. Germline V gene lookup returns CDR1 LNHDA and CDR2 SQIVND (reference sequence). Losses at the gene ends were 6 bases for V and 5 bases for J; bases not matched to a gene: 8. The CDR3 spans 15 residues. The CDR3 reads CASRAIASGRETQYF. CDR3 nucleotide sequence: TGTGCCAGTAGGGCCATTGCTAGCGGGAGGGAGACCCAGTACTTC.

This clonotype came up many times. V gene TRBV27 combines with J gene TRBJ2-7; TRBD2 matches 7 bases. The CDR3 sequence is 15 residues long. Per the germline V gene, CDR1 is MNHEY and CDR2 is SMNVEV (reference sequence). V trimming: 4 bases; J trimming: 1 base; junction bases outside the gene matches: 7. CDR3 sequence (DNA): TGTGCCAGCAGTTGGAAAGGGCGGGGGTCCTACGAGCAGTACTTC. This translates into CASSWKGRGSYEQYF.

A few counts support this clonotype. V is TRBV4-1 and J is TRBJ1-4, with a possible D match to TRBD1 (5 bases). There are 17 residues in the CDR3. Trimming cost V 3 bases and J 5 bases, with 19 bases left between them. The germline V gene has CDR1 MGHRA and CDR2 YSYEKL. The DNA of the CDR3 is TGCGCCAGCAGCCAGCCGGGCGGCGGGGCGATGAATGAAAAACTGTTTTTT. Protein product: CASSQPGGGAMNEKLFF.

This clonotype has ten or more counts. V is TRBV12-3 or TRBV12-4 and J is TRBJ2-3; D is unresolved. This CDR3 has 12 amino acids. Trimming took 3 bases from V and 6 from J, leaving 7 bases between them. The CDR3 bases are TGTGCCAGCAGTTTGGCTGTGGATACGCAGTATTTT. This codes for CASSLAVDTQYF.

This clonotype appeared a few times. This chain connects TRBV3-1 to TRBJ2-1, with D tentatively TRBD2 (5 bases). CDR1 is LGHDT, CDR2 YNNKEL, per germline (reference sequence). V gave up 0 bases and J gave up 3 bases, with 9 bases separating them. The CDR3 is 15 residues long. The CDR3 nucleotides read TGTGCCAGCAGCCAAGAACCGGGGTTCTACAATGAGCAGTTCTTC. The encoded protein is CASSQEPGFYNEQFF.

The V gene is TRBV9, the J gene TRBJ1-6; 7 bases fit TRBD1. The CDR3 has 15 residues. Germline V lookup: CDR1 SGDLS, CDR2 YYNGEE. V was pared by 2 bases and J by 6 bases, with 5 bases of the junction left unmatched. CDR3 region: CASSVGQGGNSPLHF. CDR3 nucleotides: TGTGCCAGCAGCGTTGGGCAGGGGGGTAATTCACCCCTCCACTTT. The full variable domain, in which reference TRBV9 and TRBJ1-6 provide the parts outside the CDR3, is DSGVTQTPKHLITATGQRVTLRCSPRSGDLSVYWYQQSLDQGLQFLIQYYNGEERAKGNILERFSAQQFPDLHSELNLSSLELGDSALYFCASSVGQGGNSPLHFGNGTRLTVT.

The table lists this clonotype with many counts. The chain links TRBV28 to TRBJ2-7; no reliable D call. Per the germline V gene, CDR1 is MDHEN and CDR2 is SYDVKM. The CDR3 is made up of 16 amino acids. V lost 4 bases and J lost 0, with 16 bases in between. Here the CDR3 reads CASSSHQGYSSYEQYF. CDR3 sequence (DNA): TGTGCCAGCAGTTCCCACCAAGGATACAGCTCCTACGAGCAGTACTTC.

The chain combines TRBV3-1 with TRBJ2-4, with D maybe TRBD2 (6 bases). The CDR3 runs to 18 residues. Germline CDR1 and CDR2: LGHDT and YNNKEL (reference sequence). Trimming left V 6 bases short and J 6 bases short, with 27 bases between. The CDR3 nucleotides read TGTGCCAGCAGTCCGGACCTAACAGACACTAGCCAGGGAAACATTCAGTACTTC. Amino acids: CASSPDLTDTSQGNIQYF.

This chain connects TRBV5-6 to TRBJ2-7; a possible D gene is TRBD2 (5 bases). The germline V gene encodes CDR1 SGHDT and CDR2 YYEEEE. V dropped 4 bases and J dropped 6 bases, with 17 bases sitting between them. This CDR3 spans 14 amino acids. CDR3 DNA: TGTGCCAGCAGCCCTGAATATACTAGGCGCGAGCAGTACTTC. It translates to CASSPEYTRREQYF.

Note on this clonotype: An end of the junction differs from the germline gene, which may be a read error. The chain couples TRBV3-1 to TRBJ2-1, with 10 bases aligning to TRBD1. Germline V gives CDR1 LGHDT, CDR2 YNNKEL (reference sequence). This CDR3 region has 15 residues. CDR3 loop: CAGSQLGQGVNEQFF. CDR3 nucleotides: TGTGCCGGCAGCCAACTAGGACAGGGGGTCAATGAGCAGTTCTTC.

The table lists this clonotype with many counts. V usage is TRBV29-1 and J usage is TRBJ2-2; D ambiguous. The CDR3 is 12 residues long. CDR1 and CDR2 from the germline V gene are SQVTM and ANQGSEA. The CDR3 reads CIMAQESGELFF. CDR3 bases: TGCATCATGGCCCAAGAGTCCGGGGAGCTGTTTTTT.

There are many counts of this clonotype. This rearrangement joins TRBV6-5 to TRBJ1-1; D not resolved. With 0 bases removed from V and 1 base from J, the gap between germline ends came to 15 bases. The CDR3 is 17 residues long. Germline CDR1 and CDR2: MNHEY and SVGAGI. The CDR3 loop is CASSYSGLAAGNTEAFF. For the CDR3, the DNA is TGTGCCAGCAGTTACTCGGGTTTGGCAGCAGGGAACACTGAAGCTTTCTTT.

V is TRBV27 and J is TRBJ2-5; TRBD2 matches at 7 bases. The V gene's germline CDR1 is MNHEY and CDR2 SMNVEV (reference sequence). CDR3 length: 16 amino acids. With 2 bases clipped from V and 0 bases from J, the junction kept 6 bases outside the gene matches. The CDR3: CASSLLGGRDQETQYF. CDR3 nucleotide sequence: TGTGCCAGCAGTTTACTTGGGGGGAGGGACCAAGAGACCCAGTACTTC.

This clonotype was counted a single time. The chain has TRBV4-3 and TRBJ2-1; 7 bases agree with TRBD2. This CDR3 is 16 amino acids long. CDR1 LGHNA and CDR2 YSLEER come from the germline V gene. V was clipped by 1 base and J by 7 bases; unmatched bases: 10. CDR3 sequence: CASSQGSGYNLNEQFF. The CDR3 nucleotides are TGCGCCAGCAGCCAAGGTAGCGGGTATAACTTAAATGAGCAGTTCTTC.

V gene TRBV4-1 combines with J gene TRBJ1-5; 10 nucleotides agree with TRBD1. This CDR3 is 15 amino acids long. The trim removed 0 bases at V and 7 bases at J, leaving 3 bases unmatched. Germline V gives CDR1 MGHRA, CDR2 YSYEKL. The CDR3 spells CASSQDGQGGQPQHF. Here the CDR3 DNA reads TGCGCCAGCAGCCAAGATGGACAGGGGGGACAGCCCCAGCATTTT.

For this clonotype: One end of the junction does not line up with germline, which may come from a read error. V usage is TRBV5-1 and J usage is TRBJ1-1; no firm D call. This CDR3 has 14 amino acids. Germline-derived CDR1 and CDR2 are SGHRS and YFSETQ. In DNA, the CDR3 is TGCGCCGGCAGCTTGGAGCGGGGAGGGACTGAAGCTTTCTTT. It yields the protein CAGSLERGGTEAFF. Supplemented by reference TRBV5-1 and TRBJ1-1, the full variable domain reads KAGVTQTPRYLIKTRGQQVTLSCSPISGHRSVSWYQQTPGQGLQFLFEYFSETQRNKGNFPGRFSGRQFSNSRSEMNVSTLELGDSALYLCAGSLERGGTEAFFGQGTRLTVV.

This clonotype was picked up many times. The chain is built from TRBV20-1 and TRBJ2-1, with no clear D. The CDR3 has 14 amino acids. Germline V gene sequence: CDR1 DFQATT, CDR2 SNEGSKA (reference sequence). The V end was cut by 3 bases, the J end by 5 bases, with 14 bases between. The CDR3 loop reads CSASNLGHDNEQFF. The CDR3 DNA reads TGCAGTGCTAGCAACCTAGGGCATGACAATGAGCAGTTCTTC.

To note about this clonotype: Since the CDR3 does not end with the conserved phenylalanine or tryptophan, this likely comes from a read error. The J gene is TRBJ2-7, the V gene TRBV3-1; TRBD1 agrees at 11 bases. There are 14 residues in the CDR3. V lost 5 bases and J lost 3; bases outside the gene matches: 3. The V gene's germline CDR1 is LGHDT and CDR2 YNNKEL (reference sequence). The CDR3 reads CASSFGTGGYEQYL. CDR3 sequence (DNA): TGTGCCAGCAGCTTTGGGACAGGGGGCTACGAGCAGTACCTC.

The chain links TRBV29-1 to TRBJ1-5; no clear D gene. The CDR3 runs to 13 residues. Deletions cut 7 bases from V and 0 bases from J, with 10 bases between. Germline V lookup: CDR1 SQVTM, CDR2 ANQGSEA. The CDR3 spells CSASRGSNQPQHF. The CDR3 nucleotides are TGCAGCGCCAGCCGGGGTAGCAATCAGCCCCAGCATTTT.

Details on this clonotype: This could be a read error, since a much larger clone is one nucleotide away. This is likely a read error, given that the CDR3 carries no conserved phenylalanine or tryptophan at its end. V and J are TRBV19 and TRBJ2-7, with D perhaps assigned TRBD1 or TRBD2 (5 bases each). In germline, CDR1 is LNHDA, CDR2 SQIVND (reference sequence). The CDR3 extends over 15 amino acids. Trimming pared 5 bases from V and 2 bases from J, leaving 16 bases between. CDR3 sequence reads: CASSPPSGGPYEQYS. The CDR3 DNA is TGTGCCAGTAGTCCGCCCAGTGGGGGACCCTACGAGCAGTACTCC.

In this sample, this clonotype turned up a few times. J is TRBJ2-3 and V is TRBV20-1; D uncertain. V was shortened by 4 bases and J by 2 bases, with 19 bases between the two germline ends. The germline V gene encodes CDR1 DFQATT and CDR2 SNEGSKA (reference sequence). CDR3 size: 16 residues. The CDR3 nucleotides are TGCAGTGCTACGACCACCTTTGGCAGAGCCACAGATACGCAGTATTTT. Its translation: CSATTTFGRATDTQYF.

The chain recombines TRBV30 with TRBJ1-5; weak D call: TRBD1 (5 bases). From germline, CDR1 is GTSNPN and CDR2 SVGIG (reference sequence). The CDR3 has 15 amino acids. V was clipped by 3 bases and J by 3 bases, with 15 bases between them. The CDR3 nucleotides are TGTGCCTGGAGCCTAATCGGGGGGGTCAATCAGCCCCAGCATTTT. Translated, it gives CAWSLIGGVNQPQHF.

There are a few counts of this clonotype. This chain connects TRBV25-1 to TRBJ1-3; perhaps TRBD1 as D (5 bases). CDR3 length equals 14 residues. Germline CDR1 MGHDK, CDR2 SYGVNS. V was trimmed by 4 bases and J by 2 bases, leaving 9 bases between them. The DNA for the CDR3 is TGTGCCAGCAGTGTGGGGGGGGCTGGAAACACCATATATTTT. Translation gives CASSVGGAGNTIYF.

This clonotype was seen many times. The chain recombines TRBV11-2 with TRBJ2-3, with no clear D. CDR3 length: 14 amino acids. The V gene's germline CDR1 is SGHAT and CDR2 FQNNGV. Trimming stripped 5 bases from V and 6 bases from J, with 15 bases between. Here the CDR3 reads CASSALSWVDTQYF. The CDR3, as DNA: TGTGCCAGCAGCGCCCTTAGTTGGGTCGATACGCAGTATTTT.

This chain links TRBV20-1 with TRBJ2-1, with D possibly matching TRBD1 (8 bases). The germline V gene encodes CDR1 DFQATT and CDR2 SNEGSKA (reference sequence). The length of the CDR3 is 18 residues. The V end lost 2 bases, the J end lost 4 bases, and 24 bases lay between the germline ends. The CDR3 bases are TGCAGTGCTAGACGAATGGGGGGGGACAGGCGGATATACAATGAGCAGTTCTTC. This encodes CSARRMGGDRRIYNEQFF.

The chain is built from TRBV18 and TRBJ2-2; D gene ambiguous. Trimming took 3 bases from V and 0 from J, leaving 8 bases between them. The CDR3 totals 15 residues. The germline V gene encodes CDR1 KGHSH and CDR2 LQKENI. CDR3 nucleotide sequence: TGTGCCAGCTCACCGGAACAGCCGAACACCGGGGAGCTGTTTTTT. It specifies CASSPEQPNTGELFF.